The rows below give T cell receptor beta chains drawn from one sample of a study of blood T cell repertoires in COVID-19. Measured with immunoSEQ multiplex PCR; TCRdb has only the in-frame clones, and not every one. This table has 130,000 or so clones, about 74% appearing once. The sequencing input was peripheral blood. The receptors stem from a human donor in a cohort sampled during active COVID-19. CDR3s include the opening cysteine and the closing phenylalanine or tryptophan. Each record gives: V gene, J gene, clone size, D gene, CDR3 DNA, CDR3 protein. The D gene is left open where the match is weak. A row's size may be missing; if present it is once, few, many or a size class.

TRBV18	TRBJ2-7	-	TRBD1	TGTGCCAGCTCCCCCCGACGGACAGGGAACTACGAGCAGTACTTC	CASSPRRTGNYEQYF
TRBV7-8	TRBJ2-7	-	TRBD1	TGTGCCAGCAGCTTAGGGGGACAGGGGCACACCTACGAGCAGTACTTC	CASSLGGQGHTYEQYF
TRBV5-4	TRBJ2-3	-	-	TGTGCCAGCAGCTTGGCAGGCACAGATACGCAGTATTTT	CASSLAGTDTQYF
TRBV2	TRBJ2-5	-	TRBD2	TGTGCCAGCAGTGAAGAGTTAGCGGGTATTTTGGAGACCCAGTACTTC	CASSEELAGILETQYF
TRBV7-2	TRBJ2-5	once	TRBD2	TGTGCCAGCAGCTTAGTATTAGCGGGGGGGCTTGGGCAAGAGACCCAGTACTTC	CASSLVLAGGLGQETQYF
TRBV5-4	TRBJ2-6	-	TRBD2	TGTGCCAGCAGCTTGGAGACTAGCGGCTCTGGGGCCAACGTCCTGACTTTC	CASSLETSGSGANVLTF
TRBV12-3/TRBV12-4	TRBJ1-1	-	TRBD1	TGTGCCAGCAGCCAGGACAGGGGAACTGAAGCTTTCTTT	CASSQDRGTEAFF
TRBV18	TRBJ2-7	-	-	TGTGCCAGCTCATCGGGATCGTGGGAGCAGTACTTC	CASSSGSWEQYF
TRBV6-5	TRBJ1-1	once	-	TGTGCCACTAACAGGGCGGCCATGAACACTGAAGCTTTCTTT	CATNRAAMNTEAFF
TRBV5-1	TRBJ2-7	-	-	TGCGCCAGCAGCTTCACAGGGTCCTACGAGCAGTACTTC	CASSFTGSYEQYF
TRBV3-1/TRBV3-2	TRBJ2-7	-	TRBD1	TGTGCCAGCAGCAGAAGATTTGGGGGACAGGGGTACTACGAGCAGTACTTC	CASSRRFGGQGYYEQYF
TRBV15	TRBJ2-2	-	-	TGTGCCACCAGCTTAACGAGCACCGGGGAGCTGTTTTTT	CATSLTSTGELFF
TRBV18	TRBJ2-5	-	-	TGTGCCAGCTCACCCGAAGAGACCCAGTACTTC	CASSPEETQYF
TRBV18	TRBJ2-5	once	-	TGTGCCAGCTCACCTGGGGGGAGAGGACGCCAAGAGACCCAGTACTTC	CASSPGGRGRQETQYF
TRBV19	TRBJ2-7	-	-	TGTGCCAGTAGTATAACAGGCAGTTACGAGCAGTACTTC	CASSITGSYEQYF
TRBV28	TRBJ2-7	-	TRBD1	TGTGCCAGCAGTTTAGCCCCGGGACAGGGGTCCTACGAGCAGTACTTC	CASSLAPGQGSYEQYF
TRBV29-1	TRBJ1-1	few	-	TGCAGCGTTGAAGCAGGCACTGAAGCTTTCTTT	CSVEAGTEAFF
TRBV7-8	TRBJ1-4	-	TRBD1	TGTGCCAGCGGGACAGGGTGGGAAAAACTGTTTTTT	CASGTGWEKLFF
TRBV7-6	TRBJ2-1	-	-	TGTGCCAGCAGCTTAGGGGAGGGGGGTGAGCAGTTCTTC	CASSLGEGGEQFF
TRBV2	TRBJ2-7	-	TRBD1	TGTGCCAGCGAAGGACAGGAAAGCTCCTACGAGCAGTACTTC	CASEGQESSYEQYF
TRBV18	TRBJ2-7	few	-	TGTGCCAGCTCACCTGAACAGGGATACGAGCAGTACTTC	CASSPEQGYEQYF
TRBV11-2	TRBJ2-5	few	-	TGTGCCAGCAGCTCGTGGACAGCACAAGAGACCCAGTACTTC	CASSSWTAQETQYF
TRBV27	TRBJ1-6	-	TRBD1	TGTGCCAGCAGTTTGGTCGGACAGGGGAGATCACCCCTCCACTTT	CASSLVGQGRSPLHF
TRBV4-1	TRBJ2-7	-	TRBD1	TGCGCCAGCAGCCAAGACCGTGGACAGGGACAGCTATACGAGCAGTACTTC	CASSQDRGQGQLYEQYF
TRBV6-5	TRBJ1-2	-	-	TGTGCCAGCAGGTTAGGACTAAACTATGGCTACACCTTC	CASRLGLNYGYTF
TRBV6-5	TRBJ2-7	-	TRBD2	TGTGCCAGCAGTCCTGGACTAGCGGGATACGAGCAGTACTTC	CASSPGLAGYEQYF
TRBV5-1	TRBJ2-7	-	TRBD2	TGCGCCAGCAGCCTTCTGACTAGCGGGAGCGGGGAGCAGTACTTC	CASSLLTSGSGEQYF
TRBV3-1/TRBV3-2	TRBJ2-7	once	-	TGTGCCAGCAGCCATCCTCTAGCGCGGGACGAGCAGTACTTC	CASSHPLARDEQYF
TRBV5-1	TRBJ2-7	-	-	TGCGCCAGCAGCCCCAAGCCAGGTTCCTTTGCCCACGAGCAGTACTTC	CASSPKPGSFAHEQYF
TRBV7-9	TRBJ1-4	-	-	TGTGCCAGCAGCTTAGAACAGGCAACTAATGAAAAACTGTTTTTT	CASSLEQATNEKLFF
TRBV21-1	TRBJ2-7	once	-	TGTGCCAGCAGACAGGGGGCCCGACGGCCATACGAGCAGTACTTC	CASRQGARRPYEQYF
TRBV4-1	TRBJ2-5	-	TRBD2	TGCGCCAGCAGCCAAGAGGCCCCAGCGGGAGGAGGGGAGACCCAGTACTTC	CASSQEAPAGGGETQYF
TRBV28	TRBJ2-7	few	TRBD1	TGTGCCAGCAGTTTGGCCCAGGGGGATTCCTACGAGCAGTACTTC	CASSLAQGDSYEQYF
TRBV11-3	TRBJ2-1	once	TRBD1	TGTGCCAGCAGCCGGGACAGTCTTGGGAATGAGCAGTTCTTC	CASSRDSLGNEQFF
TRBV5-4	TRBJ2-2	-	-	TGTGCCAGCAGCCCGACAGAGAACACCGGGGAGCTGTTTTTT	CASSPTENTGELFF
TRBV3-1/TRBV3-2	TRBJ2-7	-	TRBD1	TGTGCCAGCAGCCCCGGGACAGGGGGCTCCTACGAGCAGTACTTC	CASSPGTGGSYEQYF
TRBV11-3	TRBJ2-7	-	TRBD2	TGTGCCAGCAGCCTCGGACTAGCGAGCGGTCTTAGCTCCTACGAGCAGTACTTC	CASSLGLASGLSSYEQYF
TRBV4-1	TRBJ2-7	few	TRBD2	TGCGCCAGCAGCCAAGATCCGGGACTACCTTACGAGCAGTACTTC	CASSQDPGLPYEQYF
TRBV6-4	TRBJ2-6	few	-	TGTGCCAGCAGTGACTCGGACAGCTCTGGGGCCAACGTCCTGACTTTC	CASSDSDSSGANVLTF
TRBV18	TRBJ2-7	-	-	TGTGCCAGCTCACCAGACGCAGGGGAAGAGCAGTACTTC	CASSPDAGEEQYF
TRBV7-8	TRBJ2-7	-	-	TGTGCCAGCAGCTTAGCGCGGAGGGGAATGGGGATTAAGATAGAGCAGTACTTC	CASSLARRGMGIKIEQYF
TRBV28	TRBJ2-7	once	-	TGTGCCAGCAGTTGGTCAGACAGCTCCTACGAGCAGTACTTC	CASSWSDSSYEQYF
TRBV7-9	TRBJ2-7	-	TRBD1	TGTGCCAGCAGCCCGGACAGGGCCTACGAGCAGTACTTC	CASSPDRAYEQYF
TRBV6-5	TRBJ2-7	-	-	TGTGCCAGCAGGGAGACAGAGAATTACTACGAGCAGTACTTC	CASRETENYYEQYF
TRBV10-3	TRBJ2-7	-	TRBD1	TGTGCCATCAGTGAGCCGGACAGGGGCTACGAGCAGTACTTC	CAISEPDRGYEQYF
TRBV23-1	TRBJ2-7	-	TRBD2	TGCGCCAGCAGGGGGGGGTCCTACGAGCAGTACTTC	CASRGGSYEQYF
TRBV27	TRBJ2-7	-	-	TGTGCCAGCAGTACCCCGGGTAGTCTCACCTACGAGCAGTACTTC	CASSTPGSLTYEQYF
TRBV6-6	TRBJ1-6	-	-	TGTGCCAGCAGTTACTCACAGGCAAATAATCGGTCACCCCTCCACTTT	CASSYSQANNRSPLHF
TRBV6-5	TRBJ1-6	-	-	TGTGCCAGCACCAAACAGGGAATTAGCAATTCACCCCTCCACTTT	CASTKQGISNSPLHF
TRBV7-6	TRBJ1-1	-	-	TGTGCCAGCAGCTTAGAACCAGGGTGGAACACTGAAGCTTTCTTT	CASSLEPGWNTEAFF
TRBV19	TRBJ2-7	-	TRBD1	TGTGCCAGTAGTATAGGACAGGGGGCATCCTACGAGCAGTACTTC	CASSIGQGASYEQYF
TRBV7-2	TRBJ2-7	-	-	TGTGCCAGCAGCTCGCGGCGGGTAGGCTCCTACGAGCAGTACTTC	CASSSRRVGSYEQYF
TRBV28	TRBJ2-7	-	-	TGTGCCAGCAGTTTACCCGGGTCCATTAGGGAGCAGTACTTC	CASSLPGSIREQYF
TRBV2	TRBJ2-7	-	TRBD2	TGTGCCAGCAGTGTTGGCGGGAGTGACTCCTACGAGCAGTACTTC	CASSVGGSDSYEQYF
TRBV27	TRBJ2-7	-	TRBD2	TGTGCCAGCAGTTTATCAGCTAGCGGGAGCTACGAGCAGTACTTC	CASSLSASGSYEQYF